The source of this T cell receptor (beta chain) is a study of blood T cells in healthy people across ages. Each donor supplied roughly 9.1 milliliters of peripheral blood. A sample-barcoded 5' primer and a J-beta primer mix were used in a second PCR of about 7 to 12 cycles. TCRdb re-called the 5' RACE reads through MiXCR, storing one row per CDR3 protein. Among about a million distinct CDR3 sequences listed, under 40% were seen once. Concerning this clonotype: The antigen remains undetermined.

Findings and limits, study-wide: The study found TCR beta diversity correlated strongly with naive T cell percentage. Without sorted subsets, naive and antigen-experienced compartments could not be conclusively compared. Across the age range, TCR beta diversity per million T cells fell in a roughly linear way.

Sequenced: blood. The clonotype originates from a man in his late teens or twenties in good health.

The CDR3 here is CASSPVGLQFSGANVLTF. CDR3 bases: TGTGCCAGCAGCCCAGTGGGACTTCAGTTTTCTGGGGCCAACGTCCTGACTTTC. The chain has TRBV9 and TRBJ2-6, with D tentatively TRBD2 (6 bases). V was shortened by 4 bases and J by 1 base, with 18 bases between the two germline ends. The CDR3 covers 18 residues. CDR1 is SGDLS, CDR2 YYNGEE, per germline.